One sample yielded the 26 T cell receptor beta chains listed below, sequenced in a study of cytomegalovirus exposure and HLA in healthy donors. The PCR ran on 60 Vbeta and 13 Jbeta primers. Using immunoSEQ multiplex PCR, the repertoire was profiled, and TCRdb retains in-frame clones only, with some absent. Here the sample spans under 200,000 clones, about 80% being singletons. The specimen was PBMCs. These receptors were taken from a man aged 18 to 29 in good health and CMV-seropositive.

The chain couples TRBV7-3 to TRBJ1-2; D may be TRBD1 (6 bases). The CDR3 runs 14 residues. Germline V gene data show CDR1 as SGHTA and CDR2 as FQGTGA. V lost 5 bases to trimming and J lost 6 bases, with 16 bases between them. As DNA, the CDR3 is TGTGCCAGCAGCCCCTCTCTGGGGGCCGATGGCTACACCTTC. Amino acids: CASSPSLGADGYTF.

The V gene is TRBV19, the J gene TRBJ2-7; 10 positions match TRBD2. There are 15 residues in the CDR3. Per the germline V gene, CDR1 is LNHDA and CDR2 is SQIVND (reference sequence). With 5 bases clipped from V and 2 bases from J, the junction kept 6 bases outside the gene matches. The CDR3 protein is CASSPRTSGTYEQYF. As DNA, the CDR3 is TGTGCCAGTAGTCCCCGGACTAGCGGCACCTACGAGCAGTACTTC.

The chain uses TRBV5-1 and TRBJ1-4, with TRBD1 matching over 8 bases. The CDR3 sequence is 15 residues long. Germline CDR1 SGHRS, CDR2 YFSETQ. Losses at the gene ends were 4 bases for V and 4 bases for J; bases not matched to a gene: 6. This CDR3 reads CASSLGTGVNEKLFF. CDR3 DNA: TGCGCCAGCAGCCTCGGGACAGGCGTTAATGAAAAACTGTTTTTT.

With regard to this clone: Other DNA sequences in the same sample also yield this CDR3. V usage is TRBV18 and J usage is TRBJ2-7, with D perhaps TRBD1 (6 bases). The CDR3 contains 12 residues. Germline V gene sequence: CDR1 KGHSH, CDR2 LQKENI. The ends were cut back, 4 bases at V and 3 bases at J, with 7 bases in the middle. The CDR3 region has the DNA TGTGCCAGCTCACAGGACAGCTACGAGCAGTACTTC. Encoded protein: CASSQDSYEQYF.

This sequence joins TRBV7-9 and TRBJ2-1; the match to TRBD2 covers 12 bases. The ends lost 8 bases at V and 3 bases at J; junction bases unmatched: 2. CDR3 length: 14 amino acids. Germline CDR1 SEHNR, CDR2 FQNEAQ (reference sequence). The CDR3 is CASLAGGNYNEQFF. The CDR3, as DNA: TGTGCCAGCCTAGCGGGGGGGAACTACAATGAGCAGTTCTTC.

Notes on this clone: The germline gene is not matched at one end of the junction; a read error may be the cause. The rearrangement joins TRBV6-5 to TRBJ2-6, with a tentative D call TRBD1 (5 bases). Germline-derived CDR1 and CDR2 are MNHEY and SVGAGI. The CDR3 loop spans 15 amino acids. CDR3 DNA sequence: TGTGCCAGCAGTTACGATGTTTCTGGGGCCAACGGCCTGACTTTC. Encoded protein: CASSYDVSGANGLTF.

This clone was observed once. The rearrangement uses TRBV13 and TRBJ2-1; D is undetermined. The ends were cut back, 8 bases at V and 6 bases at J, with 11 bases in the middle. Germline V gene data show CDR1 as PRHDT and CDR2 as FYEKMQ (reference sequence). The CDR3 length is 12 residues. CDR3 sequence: CASGARPNEQFF. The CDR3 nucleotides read TGTGCCAGCGGAGCCCGCCCCAATGAGCAGTTCTTC.

CDR3 DNA: TGTGCCAGCAGCTTGCTACGGCGACAGGGCTACGAGCAGTACTTC. Its protein is CASSLLRRQGYEQYF. The rearrangement joins TRBV5-4 to TRBJ2-7, with 7 bases lining up with TRBD1. Trimming removed 1 base from V and 3 bases from J; junction bases left unmatched: 7. The CDR3 is 15 amino acids. Germline V gives CDR1 SGHNT, CDR2 YYREEE (reference sequence). Full variable domain (missing parts from reference TRBV5-4 and TRBJ2-7): ETGVTQSPTHLIKTRGQQVTLRCSSQSGHNTVSWYQQALGQGPQFIFQYYREEENGRGNFPPRFSGLQFPNYSSELNVNALELDDSALYLCASSLLRRQGYEQYFGPGTRLTVT.

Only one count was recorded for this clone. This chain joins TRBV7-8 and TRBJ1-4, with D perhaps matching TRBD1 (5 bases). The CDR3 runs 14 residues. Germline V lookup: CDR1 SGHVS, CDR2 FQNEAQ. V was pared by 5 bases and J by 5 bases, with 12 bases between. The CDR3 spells CASSKTGSNEKLFF. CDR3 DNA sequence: TGTGCCAGCAGCAAAACAGGTTCCAATGAAAAACTGTTTTTT.

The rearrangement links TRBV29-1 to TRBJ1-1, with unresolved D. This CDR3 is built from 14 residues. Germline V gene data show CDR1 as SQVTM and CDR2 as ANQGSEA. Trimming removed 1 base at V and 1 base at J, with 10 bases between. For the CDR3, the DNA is TGCAGCGTTGAAGTTTTTGCGGCGAACACTGAAGCTTTCTTT. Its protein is CSVEVFAANTEAFF.

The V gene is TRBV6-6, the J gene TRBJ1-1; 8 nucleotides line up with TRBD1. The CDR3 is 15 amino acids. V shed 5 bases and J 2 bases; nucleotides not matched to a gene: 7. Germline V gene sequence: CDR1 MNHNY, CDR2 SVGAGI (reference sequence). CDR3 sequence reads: CASSPTGGSNTEAFF. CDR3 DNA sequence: TGTGCCAGCAGTCCCACAGGGGGAAGTAACACTGAAGCTTTCTTT.

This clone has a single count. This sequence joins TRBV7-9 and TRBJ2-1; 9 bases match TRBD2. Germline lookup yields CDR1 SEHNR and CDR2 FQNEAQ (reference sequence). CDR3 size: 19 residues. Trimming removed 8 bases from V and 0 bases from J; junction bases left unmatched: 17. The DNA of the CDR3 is TGTGCCAGCCCAATGAATAGGCTAGCGGGGTCGAGCTCCTACAATGAGCAGTTCTTC. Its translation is CASPMNRLAGSSSYNEQFF.

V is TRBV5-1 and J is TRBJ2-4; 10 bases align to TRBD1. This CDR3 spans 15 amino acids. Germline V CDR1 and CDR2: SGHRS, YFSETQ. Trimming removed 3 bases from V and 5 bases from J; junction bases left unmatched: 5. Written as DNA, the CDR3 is TGCGCCAGCAGCTCGGACAGGGGGGTTCAAAACATTCAGTACTTC. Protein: CASSSDRGVQNIQYF.

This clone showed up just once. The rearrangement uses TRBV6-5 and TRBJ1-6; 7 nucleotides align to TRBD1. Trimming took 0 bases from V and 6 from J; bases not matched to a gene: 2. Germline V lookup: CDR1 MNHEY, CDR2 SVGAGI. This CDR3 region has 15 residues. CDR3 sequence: CASSYSYRGNSPLHF. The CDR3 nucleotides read TGTGCCAGCAGTTACTCGTACAGGGGTAATTCACCCCTCCACTTT.

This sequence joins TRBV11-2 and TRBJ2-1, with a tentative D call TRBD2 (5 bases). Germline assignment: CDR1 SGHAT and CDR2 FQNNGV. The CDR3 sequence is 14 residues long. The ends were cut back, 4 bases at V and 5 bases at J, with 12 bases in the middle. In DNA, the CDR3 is TGTGCCAGCAGCTCCTGGCGGGCGGACAATGAGCAGTTCTTC. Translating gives CASSSWRADNEQFF.

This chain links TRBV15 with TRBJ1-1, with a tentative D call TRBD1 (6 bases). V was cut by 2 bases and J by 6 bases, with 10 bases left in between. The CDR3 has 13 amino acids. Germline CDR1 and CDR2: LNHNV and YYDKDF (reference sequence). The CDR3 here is CATSRSQGSEAFF. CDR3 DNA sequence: TGTGCCACCAGCAGATCTCAGGGGTCTGAAGCTTTCTTT. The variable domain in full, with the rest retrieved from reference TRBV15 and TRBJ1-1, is DAMVIQNPRYQVTQFGKPVTLSCSQTLNHNVMYWYQQKSSQAPKLLFHYYDKDFNNEADTPDNFQSRRPNTSFCFLDIRSPGLGDTAMYLCATSRSQGSEAFFGQGTRLTVV.

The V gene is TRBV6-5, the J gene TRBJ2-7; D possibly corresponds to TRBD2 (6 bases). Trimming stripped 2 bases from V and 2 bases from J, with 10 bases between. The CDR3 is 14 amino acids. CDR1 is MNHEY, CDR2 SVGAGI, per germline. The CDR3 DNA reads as TGTGCCAGCAGTTACAATAGCGGTCCCTACGAGCAGTACTTC. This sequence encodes CASSYNSGPYEQYF.

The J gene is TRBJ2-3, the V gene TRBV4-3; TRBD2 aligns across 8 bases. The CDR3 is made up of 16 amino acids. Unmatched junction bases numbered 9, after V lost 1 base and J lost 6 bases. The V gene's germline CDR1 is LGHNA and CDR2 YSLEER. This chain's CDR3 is CASSQGSGGGADTQYF. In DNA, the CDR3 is TGCGCCAGCAGCCAAGGTTCGGGAGGGGGGGCCGATACGCAGTATTTT.

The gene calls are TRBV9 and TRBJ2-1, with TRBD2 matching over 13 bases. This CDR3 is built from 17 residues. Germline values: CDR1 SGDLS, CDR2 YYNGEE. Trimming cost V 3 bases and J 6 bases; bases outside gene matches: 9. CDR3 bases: TGTGCCAGCAGCGCGATACTAGCGGGGGGGATTATCAATGAGCAGTTCTTC. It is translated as CASSAILAGGIINEQFF.

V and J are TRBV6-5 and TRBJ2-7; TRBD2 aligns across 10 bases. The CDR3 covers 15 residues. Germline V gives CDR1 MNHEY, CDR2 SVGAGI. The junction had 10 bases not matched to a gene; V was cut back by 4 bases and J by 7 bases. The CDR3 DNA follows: TGTGCCAGCAGTTTGGACCTAGCGGGAGTGCGGGAGCAGTACTTC. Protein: CASSLDLAGVREQYF.

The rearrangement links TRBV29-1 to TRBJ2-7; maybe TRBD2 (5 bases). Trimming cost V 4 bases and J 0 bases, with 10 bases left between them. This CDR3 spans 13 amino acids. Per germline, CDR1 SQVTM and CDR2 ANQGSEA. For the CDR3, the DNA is TGCAGCGTTGGGAAAGCGGTCTCCTACGAGCAGTACTTC. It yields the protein CSVGKAVSYEQYF.

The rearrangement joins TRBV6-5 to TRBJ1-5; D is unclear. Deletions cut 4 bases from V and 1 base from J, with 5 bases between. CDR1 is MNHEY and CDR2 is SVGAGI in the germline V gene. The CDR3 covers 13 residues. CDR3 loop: CASSSLSNQPQHF. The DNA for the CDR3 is TGTGCCAGCAGTTCGTTAAGCAATCAGCCCCAGCATTTT.

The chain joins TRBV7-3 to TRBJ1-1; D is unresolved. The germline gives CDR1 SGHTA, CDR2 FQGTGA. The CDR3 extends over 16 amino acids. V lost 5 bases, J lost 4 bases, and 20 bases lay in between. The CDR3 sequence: CASSLPYPAGSTEAFF. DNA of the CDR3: TGTGCCAGCAGCCTCCCGTACCCCGCTGGGAGCACTGAAGCTTTCTTT.

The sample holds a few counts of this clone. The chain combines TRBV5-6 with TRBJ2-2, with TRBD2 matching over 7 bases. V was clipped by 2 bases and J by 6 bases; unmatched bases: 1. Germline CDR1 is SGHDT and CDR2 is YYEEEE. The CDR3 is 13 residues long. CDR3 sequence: CASSFREAGELFF. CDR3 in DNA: TGTGCCAGCAGCTTCCGGGAGGCCGGGGAGCTGTTTTTT.

In nucleotides, the CDR3 is TGTGCCAGCAGCGTCGGGTTCTCCTATAATTCACCCCTCCACTTT. It codes for CASSVGFSYNSPLHF. This chain uses TRBV9 with TRBJ1-6; D is ambiguous. Germline V lookup: CDR1 SGDLS, CDR2 YYNGEE. CDR3 size: 15 residues. V was cut by 2 bases and J by 0 bases, with 6 bases left in between.

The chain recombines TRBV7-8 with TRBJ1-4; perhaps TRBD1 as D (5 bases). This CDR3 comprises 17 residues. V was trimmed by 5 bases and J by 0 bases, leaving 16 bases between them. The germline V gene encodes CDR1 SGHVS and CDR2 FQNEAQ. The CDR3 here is CASSGDRGITTNEKLFF. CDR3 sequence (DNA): TGTGCCAGCAGCGGGGACCGCGGGATCACAACTAATGAAAAACTGTTTTTT.